This TCR beta chain derives from a study of shared clonotypes between healthy human individuals. This clone was recorded many times. TCRdb's table, derived via immunoSEQ multiplex PCR, lists solely in-frame clones and lacks some. The sample lists about 1 million clones; roughly 80% were seen once. V was trimmed by 0 bases and J by 1 base, leaving 9 bases between them. CDR1 is SGHRS, CDR2 YFSETQ, per germline. This CDR3 region has 15 residues. The J gene is TRBJ2-3, the V gene TRBV5-1, with D perhaps matching TRBD1 or TRBD2 (5 bases each). Sequencing was done on a sample of memory CD4+ T cells sorted from blood. Subset meaning: CD45RA-negative fraction. This clonotype originated in a man between 18 and 35 years old in good health. CDR3 sequence: CASSLGGVRTDTQYF. The CDR3 DNA reads as TGCGCCAGCAGCTTGGGAGGGGTTCGCACAGATACGCAGTATTTT.